The sequence of this TCR beta chain was determined in a study of T cell repertoires in cytomegalovirus infection. Overall study: Public TCR beta signature analysis indicated the presence of both CMV infection and matching HLA type.

Germline V gene sequence: CDR1 SNHLY, CDR2 FYNNEI. The V end was cut by 0 bases, the J end by 6 bases, with 14 bases between. This CDR3 is 15 amino acids long. This clonotype was counted a few times. Antigen: not known. General study findings and limits: The study found HLA-C-restricted CMV-specific TCR beta clonotypes dominating the ex vivo response. The cumulative frequency of public TCR beta families distinguished individuals who carried CMV together with the relevant HLA.

TCRdb redid the calling of the reads with MiXCR, one entry per CDR3 protein. The sample includes about 740,000 distinct CDR3 sequences, 35% to 40% of them seen just once. The genes are TRBV2 and TRBJ1-1; D gene uncertain. This clonotype originated in a human donor in good health (CMV status not recorded). Some clones in this sample may be carry-over from other donors' samples. The sequencing input was PBMCs. The CDR3 nucleotides read TGTGCCAGCAGTGAAGCCCTCCGTTTTGGTTCTGAAGCTTTCTTT. This gives the protein CASSEALRFGSEAFF.